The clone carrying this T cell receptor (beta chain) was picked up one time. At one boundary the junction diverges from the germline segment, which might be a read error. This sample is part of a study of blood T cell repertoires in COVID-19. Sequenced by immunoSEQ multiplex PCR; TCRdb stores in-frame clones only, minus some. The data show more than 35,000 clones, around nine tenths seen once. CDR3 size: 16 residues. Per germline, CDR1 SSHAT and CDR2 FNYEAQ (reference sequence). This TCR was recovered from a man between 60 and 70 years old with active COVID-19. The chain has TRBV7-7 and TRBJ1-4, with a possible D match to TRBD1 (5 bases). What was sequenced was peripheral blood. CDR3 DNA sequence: TGTGCTAGCACCAAACCCGGGGGGGGAACTAATGAAAAACTGTTTTTT. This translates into CASTKPGGGTNEKLFF.